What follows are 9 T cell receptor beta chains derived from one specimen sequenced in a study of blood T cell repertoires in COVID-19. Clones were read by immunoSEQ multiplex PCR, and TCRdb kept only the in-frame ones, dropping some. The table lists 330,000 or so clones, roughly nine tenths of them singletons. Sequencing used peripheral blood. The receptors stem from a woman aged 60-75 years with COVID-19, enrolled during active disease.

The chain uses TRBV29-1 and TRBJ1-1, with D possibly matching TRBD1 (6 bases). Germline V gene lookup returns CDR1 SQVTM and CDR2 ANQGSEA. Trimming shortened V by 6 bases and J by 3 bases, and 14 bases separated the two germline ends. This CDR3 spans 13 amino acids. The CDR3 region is CSVNPGAYTEAFF. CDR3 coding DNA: TGCAGCGTCAATCCAGGGGCCTACACTGAAGCTTTCTTT.

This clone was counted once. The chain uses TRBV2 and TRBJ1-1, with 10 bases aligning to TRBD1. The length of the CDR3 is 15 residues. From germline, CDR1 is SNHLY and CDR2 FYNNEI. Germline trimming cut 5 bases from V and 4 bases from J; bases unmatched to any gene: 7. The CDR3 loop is CASSSGQGKSTEAFF. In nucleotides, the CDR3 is TGTGCCAGCAGTTCGGGACAGGGGAAAAGCACTGAAGCTTTCTTT.

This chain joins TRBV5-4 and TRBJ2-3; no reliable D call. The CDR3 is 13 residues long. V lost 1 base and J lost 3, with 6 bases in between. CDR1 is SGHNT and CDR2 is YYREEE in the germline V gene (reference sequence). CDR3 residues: CASSLPTTDTQYF. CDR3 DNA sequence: TGTGCCAGCAGCTTGCCCACTACAGATACGCAGTATTTT.

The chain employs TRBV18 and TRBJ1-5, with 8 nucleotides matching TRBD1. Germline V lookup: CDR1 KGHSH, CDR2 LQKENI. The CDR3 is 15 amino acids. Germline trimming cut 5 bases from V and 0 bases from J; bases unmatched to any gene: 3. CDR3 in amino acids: CASSKDRASNQPQHF. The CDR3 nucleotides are TGTGCCAGCTCAAAGGACAGGGCTAGCAATCAGCCCCAGCATTTT.

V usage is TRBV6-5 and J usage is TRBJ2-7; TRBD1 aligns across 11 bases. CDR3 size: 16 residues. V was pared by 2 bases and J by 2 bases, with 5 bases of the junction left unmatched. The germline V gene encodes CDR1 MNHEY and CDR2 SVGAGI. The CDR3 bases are TGTGCCAGCAGTTACCTGGGGACAGGGGGGACCTACGAGCAGTACTTC. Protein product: CASSYLGTGGTYEQYF.

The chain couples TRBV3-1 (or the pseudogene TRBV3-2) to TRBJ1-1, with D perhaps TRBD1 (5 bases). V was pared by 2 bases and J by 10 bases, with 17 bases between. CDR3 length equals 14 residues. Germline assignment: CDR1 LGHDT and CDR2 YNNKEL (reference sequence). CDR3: CASSQIQVENGAFF. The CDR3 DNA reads TGTGCCAGCAGCCAAATACAGGTGGAAAACGGAGCTTTCTTT.

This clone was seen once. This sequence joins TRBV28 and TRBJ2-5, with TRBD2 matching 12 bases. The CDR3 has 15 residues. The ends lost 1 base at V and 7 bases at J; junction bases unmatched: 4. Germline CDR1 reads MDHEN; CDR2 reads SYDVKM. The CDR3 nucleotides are TGTGCCAGCAGTTTATCGGCTAGCGGGGGGGCGACCCAGTACTTC. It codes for CASSLSASGGATQYF.

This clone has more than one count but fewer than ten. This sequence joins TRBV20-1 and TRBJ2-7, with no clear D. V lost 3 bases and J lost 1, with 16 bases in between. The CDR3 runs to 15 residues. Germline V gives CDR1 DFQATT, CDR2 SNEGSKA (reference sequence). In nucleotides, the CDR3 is TGCAGTGCTAGTAGTGCCCTTCAGTCATCCTACGAGCAGTACTTC. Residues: CSASSALQSSYEQYF.

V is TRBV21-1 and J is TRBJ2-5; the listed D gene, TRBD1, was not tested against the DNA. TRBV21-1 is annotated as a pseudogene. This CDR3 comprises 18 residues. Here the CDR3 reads CASSKARNGQTLIETQYF. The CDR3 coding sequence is TGTGCCAGCAGCAAAGCGCGCAATGGACAGACCTTAATAGAGACCCAGTACTTC.